Below, 10 T cell receptor beta chains from the same sample are listed, as sequenced in a study of OX40 agonist ivuxolimab in advanced cancers. Profiled with immunoSEQ multiplex PCR; TCRdb holds only in-frame clones, not every one. Counted here are approximately 94,000 clones, approximately 89% occurring once; the ten biggest clones make up approximately 0.16%. Source: CD4+ or CD8+ T cells sorted from blood, taken in a trial of the OX40 agonist ivuxolimab. These receptors originate from an adult with an advanced solid tumor such as melanoma, head and neck, liver or kidney cancer.

This chain connects TRBV9 to TRBJ2-2; D gene unclear. In germline, CDR1 is SGDLS, CDR2 YYNGEE. V was pared by 3 bases and J by 3 bases, with 9 bases between. The CDR3 consists of 14 residues. The CDR3 protein is CASSAEQYTGELFF. For the CDR3, the DNA is TGTGCCAGCAGCGCCGAGCAGTACACCGGGGAGCTGTTTTTT. Full variable domain (rest looked up from reference TRBV9 and TRBJ2-2): DSGVTQTPKHLITATGQRVTLRCSPRSGDLSVYWYQQSLDQGLQFLIQYYNGEERAKGNILERFSAQQFPDLHSELNLSSLELGDSALYFCASSAEQYTGELFFGEGSRLTVL.

The gene calls are TRBV23-1 and TRBJ1-5; D not resolved. TRBV23-1 is an open reading frame, and its role is uncertain. CDR3 length: 17 amino acids. With 7 bases removed from V and 3 bases from J, the gap between germline ends came to 22 bases. In DNA, the CDR3 is TGCGCCAGCAAGTTAACGCCTGCGCACCGATTCAATCAGCCCCAGCATTTT. It yields the protein CASKLTPAHRFNQPQHF.

The chain employs TRBV7-8 and TRBJ1-2; D not resolved. V was shortened by 2 bases and J by 8 bases, with 12 bases between the two germline ends. Germline CDR1 SGHVS, CDR2 FQNEAQ. The CDR3 has 13 amino acids. The CDR3 loop reads CASSLITSAGYTF. CDR3 DNA: TGTGCCAGCAGCTTAATAACCTCCGCAGGCTACACCTTC.

The V call is TRBV10-2, the J call TRBJ1-1; 8 bases align to TRBD1. Unmatched junction bases numbered 7, after V lost 8 bases and J lost 5 bases. The CDR3 runs to 13 residues. Germline V lookup: CDR1 WSHSY, CDR2 SAAADI. In DNA, the CDR3 is TGCGCCAGCCGCGTAGACAGGGGAACTGAAGCTTTCTTT. It specifies CASRVDRGTEAFF.

V is TRBV5-1 and J is TRBJ2-2; D unclear. CDR1 is SGHRS and CDR2 is YFSETQ in the germline V gene. This CDR3 region has 15 residues. V lost 0 bases, J lost 5 bases, and 11 bases lay in between. CDR3 sequence (DNA): TGCGCCAGCAGCTTGGTCTTTACGGCGACCGGGGAGCTGTTTTTT. Its protein product is CASSLVFTATGELFF.

The chain couples TRBV6-1 to TRBJ1-1; TRBD1 might be the D (6 bases). Germline-derived CDR1 and CDR2 are MNHNS and SASEGT. With 7 bases removed from V and 0 bases from J, the gap between germline ends came to 12 bases. CDR3 length: 14 amino acids. In DNA form, the CDR3 reads TGTGCCAGCACTCCGGGACAATTGAACACTGAAGCTTTCTTT. Protein product: CASTPGQLNTEAFF.

This clone was seen a few times. The chain couples TRBV19 to TRBJ1-2; possible D gene TRBD1, 5 bases. Germline CDR1 is LNHDA and CDR2 is SQIVND (reference sequence). The CDR3 consists of 12 residues. Trimming stripped 4 bases from V and 6 bases from J, with 9 bases between. This chain's CDR3 is CASSKQGDGYTF. In DNA form, the CDR3 reads TGTGCCAGTAGTAAGCAGGGCGATGGCTACACCTTC.

This rearrangement joins TRBV6-6 to TRBJ2-7, with 9 bases identical to TRBD1. Unmatched junction bases numbered 14, after V lost 2 bases and J lost 9 bases. The CDR3 consists of 16 residues. Germline V gene sequence: CDR1 MNHNY, CDR2 SVGAGI (reference sequence). This CDR3 reads CASSYEPTGGGGRQYF. As DNA, the CDR3 is TGTGCCAGCAGTTACGAACCGACAGGGGGTGGAGGTAGGCAGTACTTC.

V is TRBV2 and J is TRBJ1-2; D is uncertain. Germline loops: CDR1 SNHLY, CDR2 FYNNEI. This CDR3 has 13 residues. The V gene lost 4 bases and the J gene lost 5 bases, with 11 bases spanning the gap. The CDR3 reads CASSGRVGYGYTF. CDR3 nucleotide sequence: TGTGCCAGCAGTGGGCGGGTGGGATATGGCTACACCTTC.

The chain uses TRBV7-8 and TRBJ1-2; 10 bases match TRBD1. Germline trimming cut 5 bases from V and 7 bases from J; bases unmatched to any gene: 10. The CDR3 length is 15 residues. Germline CDR1 is SGHVS and CDR2 is FQNEAQ. The CDR3 spells CASSTGAGQGGGYTF. CDR3 nucleotides: TGTGCCAGCAGCACGGGGGCAGGACAGGGGGGTGGCTACACCTTC.